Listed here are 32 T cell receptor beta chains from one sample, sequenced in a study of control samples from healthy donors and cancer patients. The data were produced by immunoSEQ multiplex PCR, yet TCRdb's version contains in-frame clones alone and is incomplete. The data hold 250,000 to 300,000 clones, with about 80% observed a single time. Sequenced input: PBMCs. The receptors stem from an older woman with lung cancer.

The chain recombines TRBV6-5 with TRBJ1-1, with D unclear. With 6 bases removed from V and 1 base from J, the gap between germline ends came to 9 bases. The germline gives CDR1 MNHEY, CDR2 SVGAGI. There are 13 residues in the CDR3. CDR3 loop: CASSRRSNTEAFF. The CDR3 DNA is TGTGCCAGCAGCCGGCGGTCGAACACTGAAGCTTTCTTT.

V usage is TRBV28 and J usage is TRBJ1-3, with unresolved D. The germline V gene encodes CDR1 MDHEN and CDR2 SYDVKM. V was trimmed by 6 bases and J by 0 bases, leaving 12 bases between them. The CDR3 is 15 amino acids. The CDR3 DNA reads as TGTGCCAGCAGCCCTTTTGGGAGCTCTGGAAACACCATATATTTT. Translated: CASSPFGSSGNTIYF.

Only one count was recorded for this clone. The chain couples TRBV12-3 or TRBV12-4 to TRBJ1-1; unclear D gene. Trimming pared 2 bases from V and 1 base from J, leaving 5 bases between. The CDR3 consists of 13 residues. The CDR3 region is CASSLSGNTEAFF. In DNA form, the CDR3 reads TGTGCCAGCAGTTTATCAGGGAACACTGAAGCTTTCTTT.

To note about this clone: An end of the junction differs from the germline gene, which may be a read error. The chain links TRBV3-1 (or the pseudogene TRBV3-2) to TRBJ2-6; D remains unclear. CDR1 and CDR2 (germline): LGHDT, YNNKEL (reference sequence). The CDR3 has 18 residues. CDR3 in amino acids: CAGSPRVEASSGANVLTF. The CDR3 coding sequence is TGTGCCGGCAGCCCCCGTGTAGAAGCGAGCTCTGGGGCCAACGTCCTGACTTTC.

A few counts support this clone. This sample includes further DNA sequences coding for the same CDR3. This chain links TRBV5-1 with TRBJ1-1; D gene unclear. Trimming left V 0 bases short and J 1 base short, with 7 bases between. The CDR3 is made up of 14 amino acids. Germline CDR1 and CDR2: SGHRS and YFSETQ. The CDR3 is CASSLGTANTEAFF. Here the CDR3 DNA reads TGCGCCAGCAGCTTGGGGACGGCGAACACTGAAGCTTTCTTT.

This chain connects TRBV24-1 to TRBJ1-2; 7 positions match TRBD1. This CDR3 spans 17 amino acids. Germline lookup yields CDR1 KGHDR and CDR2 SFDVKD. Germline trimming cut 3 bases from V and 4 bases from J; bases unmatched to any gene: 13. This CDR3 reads CATSDGVQGLGGYGYTF. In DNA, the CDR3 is TGTGCCACCAGTGATGGGGTACAGGGGCTCGGCGGCTATGGCTACACCTTC.

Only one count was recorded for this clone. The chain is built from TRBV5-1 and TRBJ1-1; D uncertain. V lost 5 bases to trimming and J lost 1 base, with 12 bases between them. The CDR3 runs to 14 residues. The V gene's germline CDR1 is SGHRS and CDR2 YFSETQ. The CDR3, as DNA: TGCGCCAGCAGTCGGAATCCGGGGAACACTGAAGCTTTCTTT. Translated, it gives CASSRNPGNTEAFF.

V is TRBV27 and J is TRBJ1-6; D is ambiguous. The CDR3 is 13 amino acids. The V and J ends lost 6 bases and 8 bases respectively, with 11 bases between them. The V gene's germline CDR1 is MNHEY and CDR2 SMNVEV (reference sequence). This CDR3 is CASSMLADSPLHF. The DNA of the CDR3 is TGTGCCAGCAGCATGCTAGCGGATTCACCCCTCCACTTT.

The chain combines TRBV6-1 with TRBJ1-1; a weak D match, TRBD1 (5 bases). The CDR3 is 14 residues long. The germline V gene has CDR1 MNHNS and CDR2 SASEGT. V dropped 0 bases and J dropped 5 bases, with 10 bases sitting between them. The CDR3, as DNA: TGTGCCAGCAGTGAAGCCGACAGTCGGACTGAAGCTTTCTTT. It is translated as CASSEADSRTEAFF.

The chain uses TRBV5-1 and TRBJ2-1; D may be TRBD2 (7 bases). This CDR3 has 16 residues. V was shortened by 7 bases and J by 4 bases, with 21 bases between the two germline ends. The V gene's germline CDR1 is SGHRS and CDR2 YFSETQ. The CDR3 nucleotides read TGCGCCAGCTTCCCCGTGGGGGGGGCCGAATACAATGAGCAGTTCTTC. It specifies CASFPVGGAEYNEQFF.

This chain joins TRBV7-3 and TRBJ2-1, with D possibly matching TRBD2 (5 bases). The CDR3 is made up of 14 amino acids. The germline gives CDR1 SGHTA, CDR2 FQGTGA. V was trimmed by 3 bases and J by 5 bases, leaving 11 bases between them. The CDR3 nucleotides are TGTGCCAGCAGCTTCCCTTCTAGCAACAATGAGCAGTTCTTC. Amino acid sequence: CASSFPSSNNEQFF.

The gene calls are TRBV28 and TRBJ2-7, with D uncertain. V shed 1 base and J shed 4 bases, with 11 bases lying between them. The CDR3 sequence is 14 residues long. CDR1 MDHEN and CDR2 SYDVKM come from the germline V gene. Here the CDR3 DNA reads TGTGCCAGCAGTTTATCTTCCCCGGTTTACGAGCAGTACTTC. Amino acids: CASSLSSPVYEQYF.

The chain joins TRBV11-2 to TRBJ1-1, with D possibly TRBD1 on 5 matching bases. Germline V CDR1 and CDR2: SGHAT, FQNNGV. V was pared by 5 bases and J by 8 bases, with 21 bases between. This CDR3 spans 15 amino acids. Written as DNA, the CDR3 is TGTGCCAGCAGCCCCGTGGTGGGGGGAGCTCGGGAAGCTTTCTTT. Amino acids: CASSPVVGGAREAFF.

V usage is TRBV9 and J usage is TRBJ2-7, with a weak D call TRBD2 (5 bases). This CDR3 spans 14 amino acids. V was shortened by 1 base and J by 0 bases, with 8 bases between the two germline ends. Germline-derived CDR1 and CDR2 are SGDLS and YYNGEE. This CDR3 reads CASSVLGSSYEQYF. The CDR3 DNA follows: TGTGCCAGCAGCGTACTGGGGAGCTCCTACGAGCAGTACTTC. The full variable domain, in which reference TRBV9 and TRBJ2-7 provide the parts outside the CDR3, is DSGVTQTPKHLITATGQRVTLRCSPRSGDLSVYWYQQSLDQGLQFLIQYYNGEERAKGNILERFSAQQFPDLHSELNLSSLELGDSALYFCASSVLGSSYEQYFGPGTRLTVT.

The chain's CDR3 is CSASNPPEQYF. The CDR3 DNA is TGCAGTGCTTCCAACCCCCCCGAGCAGTACTTC. The chain uses TRBV20-1 and TRBJ2-7; no reliable D call. The length of the CDR3 is 11 residues. Trimming shortened V by 5 bases and J by 6 bases, and 11 bases separated the two germline ends. CDR1 is DFQATT, CDR2 SNEGSKA, per germline (reference sequence).

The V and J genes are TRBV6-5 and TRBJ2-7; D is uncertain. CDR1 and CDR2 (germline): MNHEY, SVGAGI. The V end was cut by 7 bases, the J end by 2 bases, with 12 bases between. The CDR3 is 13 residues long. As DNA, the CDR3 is TGTGCCAGCAAGAGAGAAATCCCCTACGAGCAGTACTTC. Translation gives CASKREIPYEQYF.

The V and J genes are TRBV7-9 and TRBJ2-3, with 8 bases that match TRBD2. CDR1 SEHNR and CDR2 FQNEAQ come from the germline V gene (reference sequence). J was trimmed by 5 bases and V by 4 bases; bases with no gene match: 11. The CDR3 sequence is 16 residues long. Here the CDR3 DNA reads TGTGCCAGCAGCTGGACTGCGGGAGGCCAAGGAGATACGCAGTATTTT. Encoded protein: CASSWTAGGQGDTQYF.

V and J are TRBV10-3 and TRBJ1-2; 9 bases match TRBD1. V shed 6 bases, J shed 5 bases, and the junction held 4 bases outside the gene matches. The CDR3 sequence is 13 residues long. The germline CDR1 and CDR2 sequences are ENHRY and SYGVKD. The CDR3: CAIRDDRGYGYTF. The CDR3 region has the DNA TGTGCCATCAGGGATGACAGGGGGTATGGCTACACCTTC.

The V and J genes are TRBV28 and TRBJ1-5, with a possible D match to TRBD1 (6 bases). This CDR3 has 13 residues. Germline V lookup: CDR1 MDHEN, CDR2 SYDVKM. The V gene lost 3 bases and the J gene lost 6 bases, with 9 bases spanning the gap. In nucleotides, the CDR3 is TGTGCCAGCAGTTTGGGGGCTGGTCAGCCCCAGCATTTT. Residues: CASSLGAGQPQHF.

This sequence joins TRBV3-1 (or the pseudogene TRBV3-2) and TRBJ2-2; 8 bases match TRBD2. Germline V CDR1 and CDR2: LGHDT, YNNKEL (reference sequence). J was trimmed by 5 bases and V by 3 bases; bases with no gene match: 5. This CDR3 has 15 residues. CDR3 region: CASSHSGRRTGELFF. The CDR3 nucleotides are TGTGCCAGCAGCCACAGCGGGAGAAGGACCGGGGAGCTGTTTTTT.

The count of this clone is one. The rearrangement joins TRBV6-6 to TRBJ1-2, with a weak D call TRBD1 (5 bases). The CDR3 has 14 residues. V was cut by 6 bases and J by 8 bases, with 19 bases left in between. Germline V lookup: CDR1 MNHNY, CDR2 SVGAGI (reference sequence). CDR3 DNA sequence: TGTGCCAGCAGACGGGGGGAGCAGGCGCTCGGCTACACCTTC. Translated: CASRRGEQALGYTF.

CDR3 nucleotide sequence: TGTGCCAGCAGTCCTTATGTCTCGGATCCCCAAGAGACCCAGTACTTC. Its translation is CASSPYVSDPQETQYF. The chain is built from TRBV3-1 (or the pseudogene TRBV3-2) and TRBJ2-5; D remains ambiguous. Germline lookup yields CDR1 LGHDT and CDR2 YNNKEL (reference sequence). V lost 6 bases, J lost 1 base, and 18 bases lay in between. The CDR3 is 16 residues long.

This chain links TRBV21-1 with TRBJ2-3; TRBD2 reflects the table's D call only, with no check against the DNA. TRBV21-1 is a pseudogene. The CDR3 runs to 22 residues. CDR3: CASSKALLAGTSGDISTDTQYF. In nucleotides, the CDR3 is TGTGCCAGCAGCAAAGCGCTTTTGGCAGGGACTAGCGGGGACATCAGCACAGATACGCAGTATTTT.

As DNA, the CDR3 is TGCGCCAGCAGCCAACAATCCAGCGGGAGGGCAGATACGCAGTATTTT. Translation gives CASSQQSSGRADTQYF. The chain employs TRBV4-1 and TRBJ2-3; 10 bases line up with TRBD2. In germline, CDR1 is MGHRA, CDR2 YSYEKL. Trimming at V came to 2 bases and at J to 4 bases, leaving 6 bases not matched to a gene. The CDR3 contains 16 residues.

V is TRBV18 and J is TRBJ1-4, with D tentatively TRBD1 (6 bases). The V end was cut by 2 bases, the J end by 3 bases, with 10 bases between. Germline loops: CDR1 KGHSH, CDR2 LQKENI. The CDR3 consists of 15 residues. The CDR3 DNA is TGTGCCAGCTCACCAGGGGGCCTAGCTAATGAAAAACTGTTTTTT. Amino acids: CASSPGGLANEKLFF.

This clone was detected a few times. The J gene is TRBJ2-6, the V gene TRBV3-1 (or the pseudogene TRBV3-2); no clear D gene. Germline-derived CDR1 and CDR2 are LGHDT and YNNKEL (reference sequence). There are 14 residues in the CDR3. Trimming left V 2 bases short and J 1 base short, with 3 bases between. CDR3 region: CASSQTSGANVLTF. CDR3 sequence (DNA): TGTGCCAGCAGCCAAACTTCTGGGGCCAACGTCCTGACTTTC.

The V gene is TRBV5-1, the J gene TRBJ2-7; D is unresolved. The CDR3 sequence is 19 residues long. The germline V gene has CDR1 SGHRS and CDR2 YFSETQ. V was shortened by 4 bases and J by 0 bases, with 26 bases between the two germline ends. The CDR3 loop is CASSPNRAHLVLSSYEQYF. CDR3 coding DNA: TGCGCCAGCAGCCCGAACCGGGCCCATCTGGTTCTATCCTCCTACGAGCAGTACTTC.

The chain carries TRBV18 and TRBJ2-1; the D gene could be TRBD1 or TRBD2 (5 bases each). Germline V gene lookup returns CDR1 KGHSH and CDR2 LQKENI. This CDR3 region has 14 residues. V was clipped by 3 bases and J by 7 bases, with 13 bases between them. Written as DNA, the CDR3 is TGTGCCAGCTCACCCCGGGGCGCCGCTAATGAGCAGTTCTTC. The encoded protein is CASSPRGAANEQFF.

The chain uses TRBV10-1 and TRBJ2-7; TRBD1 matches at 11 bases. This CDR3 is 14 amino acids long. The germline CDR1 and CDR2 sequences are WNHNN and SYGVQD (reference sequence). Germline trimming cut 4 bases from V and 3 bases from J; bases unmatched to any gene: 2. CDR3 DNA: TGCGCCAGCAGTGCCGGGACAGGGGGCTACGAGCAGTACTTC. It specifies CASSAGTGGYEQYF.

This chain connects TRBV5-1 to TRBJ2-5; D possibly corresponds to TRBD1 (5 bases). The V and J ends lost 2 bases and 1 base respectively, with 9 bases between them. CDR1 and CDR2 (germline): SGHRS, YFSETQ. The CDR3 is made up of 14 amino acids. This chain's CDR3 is CASSLQAAQETQYF. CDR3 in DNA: TGCGCCAGCAGCTTACAGGCCGCCCAAGAGACCCAGTACTTC.

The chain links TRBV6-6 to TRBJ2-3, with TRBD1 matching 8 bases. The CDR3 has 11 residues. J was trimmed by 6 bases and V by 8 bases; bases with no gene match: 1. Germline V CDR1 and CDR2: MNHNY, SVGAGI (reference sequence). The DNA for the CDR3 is TGTGCCAGCGGGGACAGGGATACGCAGTATTTT. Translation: CASGDRDTQYF.

CDR3 residues: CASSARQGTNTEAFF. Written as DNA, the CDR3 is TGTGCCAGCAGCGCTAGACAGGGAACGAACACTGAAGCTTTCTTT. The gene calls are TRBV7-9 and TRBJ1-1; 7 bases are shared with TRBD1. The CDR3 sequence is 15 residues long. Germline V gene data show CDR1 as SEHNR and CDR2 as FQNEAQ (reference sequence). J was trimmed by 1 base and V by 5 bases; bases with no gene match: 7.